What follows are 18 T cell receptor beta chains derived from one specimen sequenced in a study of CD8 T cells in ankylosing spondylitis. TCRdb independently ran MiXCR on the 5' RACE reads; one entry per CDR3 protein. The sample includes about 88,000 distinct CDR3 sequences, about 27% of them seen just once. Specimen: blood, either unsorted or a sorted T cell fraction (not recorded which). The receptors derive from a male donor with ankylosing spondylitis or in good health (not recorded which).

V usage is TRBV20-1 and J usage is TRBJ2-3; 7 bases agree with TRBD2. The V segment lost 0 bases and the J segment 5 bases; nucleotides outside the gene matches: 8. CDR1 and CDR2 from the germline V gene are DFQATT and SNEGSKA (reference sequence). This CDR3 has 15 amino acids. The CDR3 region has the DNA TGCAGTGCTAGAGACCGAGCGGGGAGCCTAGATACGCAGTATTTT. Translation gives CSARDRAGSLDTQYF.

This sequence joins TRBV5-6 and TRBJ1-2; 10 bases are a match to TRBD1. The CDR3 has 14 amino acids. V was clipped by 4 bases and J by 5 bases; unmatched bases: 5. The V gene's germline CDR1 is SGHDT and CDR2 YYEEEE. The CDR3 bases are TGTGCCAGCAGCCCCGGGACAGGGGTTTATGGCTACACCTTC. Translated: CASSPGTGVYGYTF.

In regard to this clonotype: At one end the junction does not follow the germline gene, possibly because of a read error. The rearrangement uses TRBV5-1 and TRBJ2-6, with TRBD1 as a possible D gene (7 bases). Per the germline V gene, CDR1 is SGHRS and CDR2 is YFSETQ. CDR3 length equals 16 residues. CDR3 DNA: TGCGCCAGCAGCTATCCACAGGGGCCGGGGGCCAACGGCCTGACTTTC. Its protein product is CASSYPQGPGANGLTF.

This clonotype came up a few times. The V gene is TRBV5-1, the J gene TRBJ1-1; D ambiguous. The CDR3 sequence is 14 residues long. The ends were cut back, 0 bases at V and 1 base at J, with 7 bases in the middle. Looked up from germline, CDR1 is SGHRS and CDR2 is YFSETQ. CDR3 nucleotide sequence: TGCGCCAGCAGCTTGGCGGCGGAGAACACTGAAGCTTTCTTT. Amino acid sequence: CASSLAAENTEAFF.

This chain uses TRBV5-1 with TRBJ2-7; D gene unclear. Germline V CDR1 and CDR2: SGHRS, YFSETQ. V lost 1 base and J 3 bases, leaving 2 bases between the germline ends. The CDR3 sequence is 11 residues long. The DNA for the CDR3 is TGCGCCAGCAGCTTGTACTACGAGCAGTACTTC. Its translation: CASSLYYEQYF.

This chain links TRBV24-1 with TRBJ2-1; 9 nucleotides align to TRBD1. Germline V gives CDR1 KGHDR, CDR2 SFDVKD. This CDR3 contains 17 residues. V dropped 4 bases and J dropped 3; count of bases not matched to a gene: 9. The CDR3 here is CATSETVGQGFYNEQFF. The CDR3 DNA is TGTGCCACCAGTGAAACCGTCGGACAGGGGTTCTACAATGAGCAGTTCTTC.

The CDR3 DNA is TGCAGTGCTAGAGATGGGGGGGGGTCAACCTACGAGCAGTACTTC. As protein: CSARDGGGSTYEQYF. This chain joins TRBV20-1 and TRBJ2-7; 7 bases map to TRBD2. The CDR3 sequence is 15 residues long. V lost 0 bases to trimming and J lost 2 bases; unmatched junction nucleotides: 7. Per the germline V gene, CDR1 is DFQATT and CDR2 is SNEGSKA (reference sequence).

The rearrangement uses TRBV12-3 or TRBV12-4 and TRBJ2-7, with a possible D match to TRBD2 (6 bases). This CDR3 is built from 14 residues. The V end was cut by 1 base, the J end by 4 bases, with 11 bases between. CDR3 in amino acids: CASSLGYRGYEQYF. CDR3 sequence (DNA): TGTGCCAGCAGTTTAGGGTATCGGGGGTACGAGCAGTACTTC.

This rearrangement joins TRBV27 to TRBJ1-3, with D unclear. Looked up from germline, CDR1 is MNHEY and CDR2 is SMNVEV (reference sequence). CDR3 length equals 14 residues. V was shortened by 3 bases and J by 3 bases, with 9 bases between the two germline ends. CDR3 nucleotide sequence: TGTGCCAGCAGTTTGATGCGGGGTGGAAACACCATATATTTT. This codes for CASSLMRGGNTIYF.

The chain uses TRBV7-9 and TRBJ1-2; possibly TRBD1 for D (6 bases). The germline CDR1 and CDR2 sequences are SEHNR and FQNEAQ (reference sequence). The CDR3 sequence is 14 residues long. Deletions cut 3 bases from V and 6 bases from J, with 14 bases between. This chain's CDR3 is CASSFSPNRDGYTF. CDR3 bases: TGTGCCAGCAGCTTTAGCCCGAACAGGGATGGCTACACCTTC.

This chain links TRBV7-3 with TRBJ2-3; 12 nucleotides align to TRBD1. This CDR3 region has 18 residues. The trim removed 1 base at V and 5 bases at J, leaving 10 bases unmatched. The germline gives CDR1 SGHTA, CDR2 FQGTGA. The CDR3: CASSLNAAGTGGIDTQYF. The CDR3 DNA reads as TGTGCCAGCAGCTTAAATGCGGCCGGGACAGGGGGCATAGATACGCAGTATTTT. Full variable domain (rest looked up from reference TRBV7-3 and TRBJ2-3): GAGVSQTPSNKVTEKGKYVELRCDPISGHTALYWYRQSLGQGPEFLIYFQGTGAADDSGLPNDRFFAVRPEGSVSTLKIQRTERGDSAVYLCASSLNAAGTGGIDTQYFGPGTRLTVL.

The V and J genes are TRBV7-2 and TRBJ1-6, with 7 bases that match TRBD1. V lost 5 bases, J lost 7 bases, and 8 bases stayed unmatched. CDR3 length: 15 amino acids. Germline V CDR1 and CDR2: SGHTA, FQGNSA. The CDR3 nucleotides read TGTGCCAGCAGCGAACACAGGGGTGGCAATTCACCCCTCCACTTT. This sequence encodes CASSEHRGGNSPLHF.

Only a few counts were recorded for this clonotype. V usage is TRBV15 and J usage is TRBJ1-5; TRBD1 matches 7 bases. The junction had 6 bases not matched to a gene; V was cut back by 7 bases and J by 6 bases. Germline V gene data show CDR1 as LNHNV and CDR2 as YYDKDF (reference sequence). The CDR3 contains 13 residues. The CDR3 nucleotides are TGTGCCACCACCCTAGGGGACAGTCAGCCCCAGCATTTT. Residues: CATTLGDSQPQHF.

The chain has TRBV20-1 and TRBJ2-3; 8 bases are a match to TRBD1. Germline V lookup: CDR1 DFQATT, CDR2 SNEGSKA (reference sequence). The CDR3 has 14 residues. The V segment lost 6 bases and the J segment 2 bases; nucleotides outside the gene matches: 7. CDR3 residues: CSARTQGDTDTQYF. The DNA for the CDR3 is TGCAGTGCCCGAACACAGGGGGACACAGATACGCAGTATTTT.

A few counts support this clonotype. The chain joins TRBV5-1 to TRBJ2-3; a possible D gene is TRBD2 (6 bases). Trimming removed 2 bases from V and 2 bases from J, with 15 bases in between. Germline V gene data show CDR1 as SGHRS and CDR2 as YFSETQ. There are 16 residues in the CDR3. CDR3 in amino acids: CASSFAGITPTDTQYF. CDR3 sequence (DNA): TGCGCCAGCAGCTTTGCGGGGATTACTCCCACAGATACGCAGTATTTT. The full variable domain, in which reference TRBV5-1 and TRBJ2-3 provide the parts outside the CDR3, is KAGVTQTPRYLIKTRGQQVTLSCSPISGHRSVSWYQQTPGQGLQFLFEYFSETQRNKGNFPGRFSGRQFSNSRSEMNVSTLELGDSALYLCASSFAGITPTDTQYFGPGTRLTVL.

The chain combines TRBV6-4 with TRBJ2-2; D is unresolved. The CDR3 covers 12 residues. The V gene lost 0 bases and the J gene lost 8 bases, with 4 bases spanning the gap. CDR1 is MRHNA, CDR2 SNTAGT, per germline. The CDR3 region has the DNA TGTGCCAGCAGTGACTCGGCAGGGGAGCTGTTTTTT. Its protein product is CASSDSAGELFF.

This clonotype was seen a few times. The chain uses TRBV12-3 or TRBV12-4 and TRBJ2-7; no firm D call. V lost 1 base and J 7 bases, leaving 5 bases between the germline ends. The CDR3 loop spans 11 amino acids. The CDR3 region is CASSLGGEQYV. The CDR3 coding sequence is TGTGCCAGCAGTTTAGGCGGAGAGCAGTACGTC.

This clonotype has at least ten counts. The chain links TRBV29-1 to TRBJ2-1; D unresolved. The CDR3 consists of 11 residues. The ends were cut back, 8 bases at V and 6 bases at J, with 11 bases in the middle. Germline CDR1 reads SQVTM; CDR2 reads ANQGSEA. The CDR3 here is CSSRVFNEQFF. CDR3 sequence (DNA): TGCAGCTCCCGGGTTTTCAATGAGCAGTTCTTC.